This passage covers 14 T cell receptor beta chains from one sample sequenced in a study of cytomegalovirus exposure and HLA in healthy donors. The table came from immunoSEQ multiplex PCR; TCRdb's copy has only in-frame clones and leaves some out. Of approximately 160,000 clones in the sample, roughly 90% are singletons; the top ten hold more than 2%. The sequenced sample consisted of PBMCs. These TCRs come from a woman younger than 35 in good health and CMV-seronegative.

This sequence joins TRBV7-6 and TRBJ2-7, with 9 bases matching TRBD1. CDR3 length: 16 amino acids. The V segment lost 2 bases and the J segment 6 bases; nucleotides outside the gene matches: 11. CDR1 and CDR2 from the germline V gene are SGHVS and FNYEAQ. The CDR3 region has the DNA TGTGCCAGCAGCTTACCTCCTGGGGACAGGGCGGCCGAGCAGTACTTC. It codes for CASSLPPGDRAAEQYF.

This clone showed up just once. The chain recombines TRBV12-5 with TRBJ1-1; no reliable D call. Trimming shortened V by 6 bases and J by 6 bases, and 14 bases separated the two germline ends. There are 13 residues in the CDR3. Per germline, CDR1 LGHNT and CDR2 FRNRAP. CDR3 coding DNA: TGTGCTAGTGGATATACTCGGGTGCCTGAAGCTTTCTTT. Its translation is CASGYTRVPEAFF.

V is TRBV5-6 and J is TRBJ2-2, with TRBD1 matching over 9 bases. This CDR3 spans 15 amino acids. J was trimmed by 2 bases and V by 5 bases; bases with no gene match: 4. Germline assignment: CDR1 SGHDT and CDR2 YYEEEE. The CDR3 nucleotides are TGTGCCAGCAGACGACAGGGGGAAAACACCGGGGAGCTGTTTTTT. Amino acid sequence: CASRRQGENTGELFF.

This rearrangement joins TRBV5-1 to TRBJ1-1, with D unresolved. Trimming stripped 0 bases from V and 4 bases from J, with 13 bases between. Germline V gene sequence: CDR1 SGHRS, CDR2 YFSETQ. The length of the CDR3 is 15 residues. CDR3 coding DNA: TGCGCCAGCAGCTTGGCCGGCATTGAGGGCACTGAAGCTTTCTTT. Encoded protein: CASSLAGIEGTEAFF.

In regard to this clone: Within the sample, other DNA sequences also encode this same CDR3. The chain uses TRBV5-1 and TRBJ2-7, with 11 nucleotides matching TRBD1. The CDR3 runs to 14 residues. V lost 2 bases to trimming and J lost 3 bases; unmatched junction nucleotides: 1. CDR1 is SGHRS, CDR2 YFSETQ, per germline. The chain's CDR3 is CASSFGTGGYEQYF. CDR3 sequence (DNA): TGCGCCAGCAGCTTCGGGACAGGGGGCTACGAGCAGTACTTC. Combining the CDR3 with reference TRBV5-1 and TRBJ2-7 gives the whole variable domain KAGVTQTPRYLIKTRGQQVTLSCSPISGHRSVSWYQQTPGQGLQFLFEYFSETQRNKGNFPGRFSGRQFSNSRSEMNVSTLELGDSALYLCASSFGTGGYEQYFGPGTRLTVT.

The chain carries TRBV11-3 and TRBJ2-3; D remains unclear. V was cut by 2 bases and J by 1 base, with 4 bases left in between. The CDR3 loop spans 13 amino acids. Germline loops: CDR1 SGHNT, CDR2 YENEEA. CDR3 protein: CASSLQGTDTQYF. The CDR3 nucleotides read TGTGCCAGCAGCTTACAGGGCACAGATACGCAGTATTTT.

The chain is built from TRBV6-1 and TRBJ1-3, with D unresolved. The CDR3 has 15 amino acids. V was cut by 2 bases and J by 2 bases, with 10 bases left in between. CDR1 is MNHNS and CDR2 is SASEGT in the germline V gene. In DNA, the CDR3 is TGTGCCAGCAGTGAAAATAGACTAGCTGGAAACACCATATATTTT. It translates to CASSENRLAGNTIYF.

The rearrangement links TRBV19 to TRBJ1-6; 7 bases are shared with TRBD1. V was pared by 6 bases and J by 7 bases, with 6 bases of the junction left unmatched. CDR1 and CDR2 from the germline V gene are LNHDA and SQIVND (reference sequence). The CDR3 totals 14 residues. The CDR3 loop is CASSPDRPNSPLHF. CDR3 sequence (DNA): TGTGCCAGTAGCCCGGACAGGCCAAATTCACCCCTCCACTTT.

The chain is built from TRBV28 and TRBJ1-4; D uncertain. The V gene lost 2 bases and the J gene lost 8 bases, with 12 bases spanning the gap. Per the germline V gene, CDR1 is MDHEN and CDR2 is SYDVKM. The length of the CDR3 is 14 residues. This CDR3 is CASSLGSREEKLFF. The CDR3 nucleotides are TGTGCCAGCAGTTTAGGATCTAGGGAGGAAAAACTGTTTTTT.

This clone has a single count. The V call is TRBV27, the J call TRBJ2-1; D is uncertain. Per the germline V gene, CDR1 is MNHEY and CDR2 is SMNVEV (reference sequence). Trimming removed 2 bases at V and 6 bases at J, with 14 bases between. This CDR3 has 15 amino acids. CDR3 protein: CASSLLSAGSNEQFF. CDR3 nucleotides: TGTGCCAGCAGTTTACTCTCGGCAGGAAGCAATGAGCAGTTCTTC.

The V and J genes are TRBV13 and TRBJ1-4; the D is unclear. Germline V CDR1 and CDR2: PRHDT, FYEKMQ (reference sequence). The CDR3 length is 13 residues. V shed 4 bases and J shed 6 bases, with 9 bases lying between them. The CDR3 loop reads CASSSTRYEKLFF. The CDR3 DNA follows: TGTGCCAGCAGCTCAACTCGCTATGAAAAACTGTTTTTT.

This clone has a count of ten or more. V usage is TRBV27 and J usage is TRBJ1-6, with D uncertain. Germline CDR1 and CDR2: MNHEY and SMNVEV (reference sequence). The CDR3 sequence is 14 residues long. Trimming took 5 bases from V and 14 from J, leaving 19 bases between them. CDR3 region: CASSSSGFEVTLHF. The DNA of the CDR3 is TGTGCCAGCAGTAGCTCGGGTTTCGAAGTGACCCTCCACTTT.

The V and J genes are TRBV19 and TRBJ1-2; 10 bases are a match to TRBD1. Germline V lookup: CDR1 LNHDA, CDR2 SQIVND (reference sequence). The CDR3 sequence is 14 residues long. Trimming at V came to 8 bases and at J to 8 bases, leaving 11 bases not matched to a gene. In DNA form, the CDR3 reads TGTGCCAGTTGCCGGGACAGGGGCGATGGCGGCTACACCTTC. Translating gives CASCRDRGDGGYTF. The complete variable domain, with remaining parts taken from reference TRBV19 and TRBJ1-2, reads DGGITQSPKYLFRKEGQNVTLSCEQNLNHDAMYWYRQDPGQGLRLIYYSQIVNDFQKGDIAEGYSVSREKKESFPLTVTSAQKNPTAFYLCASCRDRGDGGYTFGSGTRLTVV.

This chain connects TRBV5-4 to TRBJ2-6; TRBD2 is a possible D gene (6 bases). V was pared by 4 bases and J by 4 bases, with 18 bases between. CDR3 size: 17 residues. Germline V gene data show CDR1 as SGHNT and CDR2 as YYREEE (reference sequence). DNA of the CDR3: TGTGCCAGCAGCCCCTCGGGGAGGACTTCCGGGGCCAACGTCCTGACTTTC. Its protein is CASSPSGRTSGANVLTF. The full variable domain, completed using reference TRBV5-4 and TRBJ2-6, is ETGVTQSPTHLIKTRGQQVTLRCSSQSGHNTVSWYQQALGQGPQFIFQYYREEENGRGNFPPRFSGLQFPNYSSELNVNALELDDSALYLCASSPSGRTSGANVLTFGAGSRLTVL.